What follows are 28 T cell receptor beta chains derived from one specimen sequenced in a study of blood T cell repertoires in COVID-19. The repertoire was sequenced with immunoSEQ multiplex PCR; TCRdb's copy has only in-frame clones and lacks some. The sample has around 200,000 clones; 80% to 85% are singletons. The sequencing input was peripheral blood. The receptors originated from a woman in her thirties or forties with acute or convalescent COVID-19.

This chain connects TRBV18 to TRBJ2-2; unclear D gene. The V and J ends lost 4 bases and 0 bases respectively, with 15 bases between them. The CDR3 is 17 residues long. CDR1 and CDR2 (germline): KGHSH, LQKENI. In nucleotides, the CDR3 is TGTGCCAGCTCACGTTCTCTGGCGGATTCGAACACCGGGGAGCTGTTTTTT. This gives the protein CASSRSLADSNTGELFF.

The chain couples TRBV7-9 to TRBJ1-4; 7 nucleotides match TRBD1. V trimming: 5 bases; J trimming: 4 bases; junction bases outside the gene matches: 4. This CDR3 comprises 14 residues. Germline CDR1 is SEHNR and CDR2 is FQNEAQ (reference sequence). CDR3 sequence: CASSLGQVNEKLFF. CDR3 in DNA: TGTGCCAGCAGCCTAGGACAGGTTAATGAAAAACTGTTTTTT.

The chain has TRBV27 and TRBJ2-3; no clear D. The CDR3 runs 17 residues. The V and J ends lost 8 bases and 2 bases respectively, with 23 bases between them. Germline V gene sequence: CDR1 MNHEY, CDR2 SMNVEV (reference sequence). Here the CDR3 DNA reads TGTGCCAGCCTCCTCGAGAACAGTCTCTACTTCACAGATACGCAGTATTTT. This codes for CASLLENSLYFTDTQYF.

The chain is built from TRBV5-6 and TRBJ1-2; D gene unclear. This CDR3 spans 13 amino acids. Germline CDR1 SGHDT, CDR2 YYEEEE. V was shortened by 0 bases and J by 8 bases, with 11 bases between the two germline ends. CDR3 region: CASSLDARWGYTF. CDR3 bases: TGTGCCAGCAGCTTGGATGCCAGGTGGGGCTACACCTTC. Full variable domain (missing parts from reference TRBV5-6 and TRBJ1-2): DAGVTQSPTHLIKTRGQQVTLRCSPKSGHDTVSWYQQALGQGPQFIFQYYEEEERQRGNFPDRFSGHQFPNYSSELNVNALLLGDSALYLCASSLDARWGYTFGSGTRLTVV.

The CDR3 is CASSQESEVGAFF. CDR3 nucleotides: TGTGCCAGCAGCCAAGAGAGTGAGGTAGGAGCTTTCTTT. The rearrangement uses TRBV3-1 (or the pseudogene TRBV3-2) and TRBJ1-1; D is unresolved. Germline CDR1 and CDR2: LGHDT and YNNKEL (reference sequence). V gave up 0 bases and J gave up 10 bases, with 12 bases separating them. This CDR3 spans 13 amino acids.

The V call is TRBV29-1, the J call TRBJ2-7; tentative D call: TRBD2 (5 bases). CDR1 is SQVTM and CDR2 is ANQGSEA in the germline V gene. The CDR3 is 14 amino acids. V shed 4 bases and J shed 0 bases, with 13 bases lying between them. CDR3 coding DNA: TGCAGCGTTGGGGGAGTCACCTCCTCCTACGAGCAGTACTTC. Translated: CSVGGVTSSYEQYF.

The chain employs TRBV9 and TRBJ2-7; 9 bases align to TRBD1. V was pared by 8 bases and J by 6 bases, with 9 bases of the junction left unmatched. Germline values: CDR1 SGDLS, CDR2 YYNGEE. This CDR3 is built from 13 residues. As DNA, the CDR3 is TGTGCCAGTCGGGACAGGGCAATAGCCGAGCAGTACTTC. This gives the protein CASRDRAIAEQYF.

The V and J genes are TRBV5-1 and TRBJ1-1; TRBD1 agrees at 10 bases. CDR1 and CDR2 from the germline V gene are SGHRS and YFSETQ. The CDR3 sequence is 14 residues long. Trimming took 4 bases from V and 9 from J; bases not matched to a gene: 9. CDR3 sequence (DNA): TGCGCCAGCAGCCGTCCCGGGACAGGGGAAAAAGCTTTCTTT. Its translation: CASSRPGTGEKAFF.

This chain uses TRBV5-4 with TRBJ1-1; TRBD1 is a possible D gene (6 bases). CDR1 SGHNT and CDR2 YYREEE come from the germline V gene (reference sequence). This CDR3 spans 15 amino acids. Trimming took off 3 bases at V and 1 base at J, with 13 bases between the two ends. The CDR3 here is CASSSPTTGNTEAFF. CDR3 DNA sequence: TGTGCCAGCAGCTCCCCCACGACAGGGAACACTGAAGCTTTCTTT.

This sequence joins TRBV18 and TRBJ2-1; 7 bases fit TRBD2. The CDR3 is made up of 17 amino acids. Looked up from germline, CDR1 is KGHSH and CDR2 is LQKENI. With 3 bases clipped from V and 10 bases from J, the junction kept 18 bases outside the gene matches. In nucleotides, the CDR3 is TGTGCCAGCTCACCGGGGCCGGGACTTCCCAACGGGGGGGAGCAGTTCTTC. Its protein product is CASSPGPGLPNGGEQFF.

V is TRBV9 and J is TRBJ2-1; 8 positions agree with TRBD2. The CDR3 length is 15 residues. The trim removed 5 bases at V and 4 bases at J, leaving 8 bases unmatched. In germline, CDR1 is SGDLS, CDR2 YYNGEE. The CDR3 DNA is TGTGCCAGCAGTACGTTAGCGGGACTATACAATGAGCAGTTCTTC. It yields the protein CASSTLAGLYNEQFF.

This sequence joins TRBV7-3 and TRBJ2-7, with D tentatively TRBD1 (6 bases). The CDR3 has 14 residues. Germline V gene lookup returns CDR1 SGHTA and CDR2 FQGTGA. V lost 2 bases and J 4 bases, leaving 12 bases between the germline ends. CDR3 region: CASSLGTDRYEQYF. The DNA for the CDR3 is TGTGCCAGCAGCTTAGGTACCGACAGGTACGAGCAGTACTTC.

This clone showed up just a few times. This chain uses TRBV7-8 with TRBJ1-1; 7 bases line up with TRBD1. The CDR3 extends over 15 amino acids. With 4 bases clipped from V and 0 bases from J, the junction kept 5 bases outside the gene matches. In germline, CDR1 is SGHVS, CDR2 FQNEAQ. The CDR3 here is CASSYRGRMNTEAFF. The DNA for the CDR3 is TGTGCCAGCAGCTACAGGGGAAGAATGAACACTGAAGCTTTCTTT. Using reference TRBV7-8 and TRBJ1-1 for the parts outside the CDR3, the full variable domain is GAGVSQSPRYKVAKRGQDVALRCDPISGHVSLFWYQQALGQGPEFLTYFQNEAQLDKSGLPSDRFFAERPEGSVSTLKIQRTQQEDSAVYLCASSYRGRMNTEAFFGQGTRLTVV.

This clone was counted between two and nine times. The CDR3 region is CASIRGQGYGYTF. The CDR3 nucleotides are TGTGCCAGTATCCGCGGACAGGGCTATGGCTACACCTTC. The chain recombines TRBV19 with TRBJ1-2; TRBD1 agrees at 8 bases. Germline CDR1 is LNHDA and CDR2 is SQIVND (reference sequence). The CDR3 consists of 13 residues. J lost 4 bases, V lost 7 bases, and 5 bases had no gene match.

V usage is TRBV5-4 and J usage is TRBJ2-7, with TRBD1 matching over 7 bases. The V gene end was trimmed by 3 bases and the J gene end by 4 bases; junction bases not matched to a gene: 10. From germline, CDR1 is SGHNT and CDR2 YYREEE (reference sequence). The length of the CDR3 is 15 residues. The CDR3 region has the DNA TGTGCCAGCAGCTGGCGGACAGGCGGTATTTACGAGCAGTACTTC. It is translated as CASSWRTGGIYEQYF.

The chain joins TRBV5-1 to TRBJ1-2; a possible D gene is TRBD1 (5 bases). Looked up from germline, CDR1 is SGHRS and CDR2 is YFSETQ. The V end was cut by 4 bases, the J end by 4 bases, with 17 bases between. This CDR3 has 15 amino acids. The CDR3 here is CASSPGAAGVYGYTF. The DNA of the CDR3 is TGCGCCAGCAGCCCTGGGGCCGCCGGCGTCTATGGCTACACCTTC.

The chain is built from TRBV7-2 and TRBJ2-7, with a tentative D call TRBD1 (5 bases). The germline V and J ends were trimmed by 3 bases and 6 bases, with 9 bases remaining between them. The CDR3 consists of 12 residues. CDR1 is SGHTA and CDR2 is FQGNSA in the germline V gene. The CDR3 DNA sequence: TGTGCCAGCAGCTTGATAAGGGGCGAGCAGTACTTC. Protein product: CASSLIRGEQYF.

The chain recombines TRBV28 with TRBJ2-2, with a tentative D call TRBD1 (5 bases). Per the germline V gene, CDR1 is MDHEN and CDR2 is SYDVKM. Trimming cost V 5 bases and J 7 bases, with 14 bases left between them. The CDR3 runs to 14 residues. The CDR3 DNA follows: TGTGCCAGCAGTCTCCCCAGGGCTGGCGGGGAGCTGTTTTTT. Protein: CASSLPRAGGELFF.

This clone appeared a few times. This CDR3 is CASSARTGHPSYEQYF. The CDR3 bases are TGTGCCAGCAGTGCACGTACAGGGCATCCCTCCTACGAGCAGTACTTC. This sequence joins TRBV6-1 and TRBJ2-7; D may be TRBD1 (6 bases). V lost 4 bases, J lost 0 bases, and 16 bases lay in between. This CDR3 has 16 amino acids. Germline CDR1 MNHNS, CDR2 SASEGT.

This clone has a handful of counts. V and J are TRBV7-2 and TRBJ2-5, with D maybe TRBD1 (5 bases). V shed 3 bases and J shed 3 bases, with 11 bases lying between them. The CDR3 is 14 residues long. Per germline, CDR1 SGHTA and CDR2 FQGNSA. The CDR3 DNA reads TGTGCCAGCAGCTTCCAGGGATCTGAAGAGACCCAGTACTTC. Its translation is CASSFQGSEETQYF. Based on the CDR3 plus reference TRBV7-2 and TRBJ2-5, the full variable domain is GAGVSQSPSNKVTEKGKDVELRCDPISGHTALYWYRQSLGQGLEFLIYFQGNSAPDKSGLPSDRFSAERTGGSVSTLTIQRTQQEDSAVYLCASSFQGSEETQYFGPGTRLLVL.

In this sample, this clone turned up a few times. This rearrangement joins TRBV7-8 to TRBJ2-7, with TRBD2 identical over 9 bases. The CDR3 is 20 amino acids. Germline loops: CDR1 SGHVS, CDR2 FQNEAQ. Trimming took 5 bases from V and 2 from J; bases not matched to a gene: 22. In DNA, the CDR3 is TGTGCCAGCAGCAAGAGGGTCGTGGTTGGGCAGCGGGAGGCTCCCTACGAGCAGTACTTC. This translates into CASSKRVVVGQREAPYEQYF.

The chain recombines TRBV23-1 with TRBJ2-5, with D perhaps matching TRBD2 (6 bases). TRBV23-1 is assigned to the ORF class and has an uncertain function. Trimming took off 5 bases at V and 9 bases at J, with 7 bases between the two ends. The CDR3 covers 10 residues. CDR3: CASSTGAQYF. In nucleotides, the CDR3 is TGCGCCAGCAGTACGGGGGCCCAGTACTTC.

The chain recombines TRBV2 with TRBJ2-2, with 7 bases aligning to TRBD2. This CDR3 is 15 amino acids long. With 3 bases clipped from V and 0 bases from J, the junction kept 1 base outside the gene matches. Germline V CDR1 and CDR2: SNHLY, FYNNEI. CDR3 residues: CASSEAGANTGELFF. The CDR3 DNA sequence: TGTGCCAGCAGTGAGGCGGGGGCGAACACCGGGGAGCTGTTTTTT.

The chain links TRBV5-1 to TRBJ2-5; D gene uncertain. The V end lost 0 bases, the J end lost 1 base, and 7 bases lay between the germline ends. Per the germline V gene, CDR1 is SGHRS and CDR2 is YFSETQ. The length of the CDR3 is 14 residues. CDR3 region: CASSLDTLQETQYF. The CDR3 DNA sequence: TGCGCCAGCAGCTTGGACACCCTCCAAGAGACCCAGTACTTC. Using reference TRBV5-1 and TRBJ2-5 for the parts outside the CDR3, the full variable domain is KAGVTQTPRYLIKTRGQQVTLSCSPISGHRSVSWYQQTPGQGLQFLFEYFSETQRNKGNFPGRFSGRQFSNSRSEMNVSTLELGDSALYLCASSLDTLQETQYFGPGTRLLVL.

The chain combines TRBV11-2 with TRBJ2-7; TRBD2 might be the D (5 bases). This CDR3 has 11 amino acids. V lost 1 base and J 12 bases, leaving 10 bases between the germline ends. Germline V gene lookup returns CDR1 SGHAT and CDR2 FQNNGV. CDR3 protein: CASSLGLSPYF. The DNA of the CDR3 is TGTGCCAGCAGCTTAGGACTATCGCCGTACTTC. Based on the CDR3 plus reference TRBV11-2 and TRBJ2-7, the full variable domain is EAGVAQSPRYKIIEKRQSVAFWCNPISGHATLYWYQQILGQGPKLLIQFQNNGVVDDSQLPKDRFSAERLKGVDSTLKIQPAKLEDSAVYLCASSLGLSPYFGPGTRLTVT.

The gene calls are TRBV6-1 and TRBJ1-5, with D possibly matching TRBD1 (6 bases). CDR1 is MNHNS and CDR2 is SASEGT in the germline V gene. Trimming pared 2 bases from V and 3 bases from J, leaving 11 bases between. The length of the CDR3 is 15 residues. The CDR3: CASSEMQGNNQPQHF. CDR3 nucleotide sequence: TGTGCCAGCAGTGAAATGCAGGGGAACAATCAGCCCCAGCATTTT.

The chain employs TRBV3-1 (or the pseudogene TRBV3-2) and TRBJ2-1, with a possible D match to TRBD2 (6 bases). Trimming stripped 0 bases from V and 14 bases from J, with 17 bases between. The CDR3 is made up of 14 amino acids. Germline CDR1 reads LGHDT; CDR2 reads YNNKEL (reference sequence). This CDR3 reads CASSQDPDSRGEFF. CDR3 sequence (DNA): TGTGCCAGCAGCCAAGATCCGGACTCGCGGGGAGAGTTCTTC.

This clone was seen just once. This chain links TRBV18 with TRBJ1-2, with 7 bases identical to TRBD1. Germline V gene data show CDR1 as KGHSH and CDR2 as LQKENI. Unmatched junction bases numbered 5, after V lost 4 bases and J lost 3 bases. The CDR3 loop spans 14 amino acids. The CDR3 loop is CASSRTGTDYGYTF. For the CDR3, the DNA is TGTGCCAGCTCACGAACCGGGACAGACTATGGCTACACCTTC.